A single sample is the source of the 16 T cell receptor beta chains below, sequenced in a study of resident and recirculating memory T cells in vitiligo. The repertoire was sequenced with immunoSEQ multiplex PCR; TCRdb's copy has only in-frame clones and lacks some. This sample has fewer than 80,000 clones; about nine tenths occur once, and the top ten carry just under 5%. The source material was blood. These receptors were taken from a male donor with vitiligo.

The CDR3 loop reads CASSPGQGVEANEKLFF. CDR3 sequence (DNA): TGTGCCAGCAGCCCGGGACAGGGGGTGGAGGCTAATGAAAAACTGTTTTTT. V usage is TRBV7-9 and J usage is TRBJ1-4; TRBD1 aligns across 11 bases. CDR1 and CDR2 from the germline V gene are SEHNR and FQNEAQ (reference sequence). CDR3 length equals 17 residues. J gave up 3 bases and V 5 bases, and 8 bases lay outside the gene matches.

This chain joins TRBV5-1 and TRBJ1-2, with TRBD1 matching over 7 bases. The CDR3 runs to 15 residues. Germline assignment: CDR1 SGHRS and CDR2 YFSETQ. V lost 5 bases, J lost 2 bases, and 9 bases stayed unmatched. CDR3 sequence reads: CASSQPGGLNYGYTF. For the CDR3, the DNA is TGCGCCAGCAGTCAGCCAGGGGGGCTGAACTATGGCTACACCTTC. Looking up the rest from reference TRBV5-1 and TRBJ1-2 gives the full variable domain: KAGVTQTPRYLIKTRGQQVTLSCSPISGHRSVSWYQQTPGQGLQFLFEYFSETQRNKGNFPGRFSGRQFSNSRSEMNVSTLELGDSALYLCASSQPGGLNYGYTFGSGTRLTVV.

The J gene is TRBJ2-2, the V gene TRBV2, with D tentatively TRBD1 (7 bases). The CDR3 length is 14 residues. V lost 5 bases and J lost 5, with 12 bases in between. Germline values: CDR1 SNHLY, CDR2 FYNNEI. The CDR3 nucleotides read TGTGCCAGCAGTCTGACAGGGACTACCGGGGAGCTGTTTTTT. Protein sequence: CASSLTGTTGELFF.

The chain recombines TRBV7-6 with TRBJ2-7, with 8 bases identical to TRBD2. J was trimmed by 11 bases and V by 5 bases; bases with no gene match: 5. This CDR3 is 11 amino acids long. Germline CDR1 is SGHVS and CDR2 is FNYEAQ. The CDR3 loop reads CASSPGGVEYF. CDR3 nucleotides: TGTGCCAGCAGCCCGGGGGGGGTGGAGTACTTC.

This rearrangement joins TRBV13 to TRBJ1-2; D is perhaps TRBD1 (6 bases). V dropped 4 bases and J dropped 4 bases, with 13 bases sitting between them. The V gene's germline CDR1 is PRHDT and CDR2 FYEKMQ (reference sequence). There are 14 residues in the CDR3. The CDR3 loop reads CASSSGQSSYGYTF. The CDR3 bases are TGTGCCAGCAGCTCCGGACAGTCCTCCTATGGCTACACCTTC.

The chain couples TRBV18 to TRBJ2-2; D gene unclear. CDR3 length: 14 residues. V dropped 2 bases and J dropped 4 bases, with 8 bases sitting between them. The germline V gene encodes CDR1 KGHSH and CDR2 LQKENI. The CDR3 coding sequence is TGTGCCAGCTCACCAAACACCATCACCGGGGAGCTGTTTTTT. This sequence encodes CASSPNTITGELFF.

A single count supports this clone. CDR3 amino acids: CASSPKGGDTDTQYF. CDR3 DNA: TGTGCCAGCAGCCCGAAGGGCGGGGACACAGATACGCAGTATTTT. The chain couples TRBV7-9 to TRBJ2-3; tentative D call: TRBD2 (6 bases). Germline CDR1 is SEHNR and CDR2 is FQNEAQ (reference sequence). CDR3 length: 15 residues. Trimming removed 5 bases at V and 2 bases at J, with 14 bases between. Using reference TRBV7-9 and TRBJ2-3 for the parts outside the CDR3, the full variable domain is DTGVSQNPRHKITKRGQNVTFRCDPISEHNRLYWYRQTLGQGPEFLTYFQNEAQLEKSRLLSDRFSAERPKGSFSTLEIQRTEQGDSAMYLCASSPKGGDTDTQYFGPGTRLTVL.

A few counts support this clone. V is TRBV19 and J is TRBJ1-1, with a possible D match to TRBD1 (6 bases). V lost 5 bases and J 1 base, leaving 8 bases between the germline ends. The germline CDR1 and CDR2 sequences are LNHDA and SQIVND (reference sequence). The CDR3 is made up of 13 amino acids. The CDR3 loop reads CASSWTENTEAFF. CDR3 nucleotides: TGTGCCAGTAGTTGGACAGAGAACACTGAAGCTTTCTTT.

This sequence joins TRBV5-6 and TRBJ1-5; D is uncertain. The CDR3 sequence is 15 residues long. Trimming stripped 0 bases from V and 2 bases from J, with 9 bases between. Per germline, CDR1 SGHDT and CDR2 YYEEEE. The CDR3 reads CASSLGLGRNQPQHF. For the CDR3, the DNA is TGTGCCAGCAGCTTGGGCCTAGGTCGCAATCAGCCCCAGCATTTT.

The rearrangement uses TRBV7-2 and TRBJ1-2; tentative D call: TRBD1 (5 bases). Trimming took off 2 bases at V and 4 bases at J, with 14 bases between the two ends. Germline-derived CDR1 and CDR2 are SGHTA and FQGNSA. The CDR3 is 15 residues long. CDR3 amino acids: CASSLFGGVSYGYTF. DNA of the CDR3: TGTGCCAGCAGCTTATTCGGGGGGGTATCCTATGGCTACACCTTC.

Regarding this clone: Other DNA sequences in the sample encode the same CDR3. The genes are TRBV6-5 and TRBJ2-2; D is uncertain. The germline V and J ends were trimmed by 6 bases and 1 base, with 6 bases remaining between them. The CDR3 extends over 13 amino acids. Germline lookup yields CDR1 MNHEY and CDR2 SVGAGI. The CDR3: CASSLQNTGELFF. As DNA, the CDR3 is TGTGCCAGCAGCTTACAGAACACCGGGGAGCTGTTTTTT.

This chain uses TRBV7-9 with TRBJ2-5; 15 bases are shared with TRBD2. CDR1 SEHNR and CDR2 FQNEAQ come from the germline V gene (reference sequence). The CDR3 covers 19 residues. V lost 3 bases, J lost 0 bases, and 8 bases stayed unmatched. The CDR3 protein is CASSFPIGLAGGHQETQYF. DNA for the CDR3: TGTGCCAGCAGCTTCCCAATTGGACTAGCGGGGGGGCACCAAGAGACCCAGTACTTC.

CDR3: CSATRGTSTDTQYF. The CDR3 coding sequence is TGCAGCGCTACCAGGGGTACTAGCACAGATACGCAGTATTTT. This sequence joins TRBV29-1 and TRBJ2-3, with a weak D call TRBD1 (6 bases). CDR3 length: 14 residues. The V gene lost 7 bases and the J gene lost 0 bases, with 14 bases spanning the gap. The germline CDR1 and CDR2 sequences are SQVTM and ANQGSEA.

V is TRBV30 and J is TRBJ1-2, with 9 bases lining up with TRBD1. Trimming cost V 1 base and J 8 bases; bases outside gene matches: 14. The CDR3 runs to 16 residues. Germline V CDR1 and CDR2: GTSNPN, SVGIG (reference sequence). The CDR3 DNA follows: TGTGCCTGGAGTGCCTCGACAGTACAGGGGGCGGCCGGCTACACCTTC. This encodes CAWSASTVQGAAGYTF.

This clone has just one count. This CDR3 reads CASSESTGSGQPQHF. The CDR3 bases are TGTGCCAGCAGTGAATCAACGGGGTCGGGTCAGCCCCAGCATTTT. The V call is TRBV2, the J call TRBJ1-5; D ambiguous. The CDR3 sequence is 15 residues long. V was cut by 2 bases and J by 6 bases, with 14 bases left in between. The germline V gene encodes CDR1 SNHLY and CDR2 FYNNEI. The full variable domain, with the rest looked up from reference TRBV2 and TRBJ1-5, is EPEVTQTPSHQVTQMGQEVILRCVPISNHLYFYWYRQILGQKVEFLVSFYNNEISEKSEIFDDQFSVERPDGSNFTLKIRSTKLEDSAMYFCASSESTGSGQPQHFGDGTRLSIL.

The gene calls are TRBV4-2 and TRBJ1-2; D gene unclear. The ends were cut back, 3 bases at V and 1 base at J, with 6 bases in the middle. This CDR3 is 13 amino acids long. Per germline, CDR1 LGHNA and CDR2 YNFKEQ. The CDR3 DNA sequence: TGTGCCAGCAGCCACACAGATAACTATGGCTACACCTTC. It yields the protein CASSHTDNYGYTF.